Presented here are 23 T cell receptor beta chains from one specimen sequenced in a study of blood T cell repertoires in COVID-19. Assay used: immunoSEQ multiplex PCR; TCRdb lists only in-frame clones, some missing. The table records some 100,000 clones, 80% to 95% of them present only once. Sequenced sample: peripheral blood. The receptors stem from a man in his 70s with acute or convalescent COVID-19.

The rearrangement links TRBV5-1 to TRBJ2-7, with TRBD2 matching over 8 bases. This CDR3 region has 13 residues. J was trimmed by 7 bases and V by 6 bases; bases with no gene match: 9. Germline V lookup: CDR1 SGHRS, CDR2 YFSETQ. CDR3 nucleotides: TGCGCCAGCACCCCGGCGGGGGGCCTGGAGCAGTACTTC. Encoded protein: CASTPAGGLEQYF.

The chain links TRBV23-1 to TRBJ2-5; 9 bases match TRBD1. TRBV23-1 is known as an ORF, though its function is uncertain. V dropped 4 bases and J dropped 5; count of bases not matched to a gene: 5. The CDR3 has 14 residues. CDR3 nucleotide sequence: TGCGCCAGCAGTCGGGGACAGGGTTGGGAGACCCAGTACTTC. Protein sequence: CASSRGQGWETQYF.

Only one count was recorded for this clone. The chain recombines TRBV10-1 with TRBJ2-3; D may be TRBD1 (5 bases). Trimming pared 8 bases from V and 0 bases from J, leaving 9 bases between. This CDR3 comprises 13 residues. Germline V gives CDR1 WNHNN, CDR2 SYGVQD (reference sequence). CDR3 residues: CASAGPSTDTQYF. CDR3 sequence (DNA): TGCGCCAGCGCAGGGCCTAGCACAGATACGCAGTATTTT.

The V call is TRBV5-4, the J call TRBJ2-1; D might be TRBD1 (5 bases). This CDR3 is built from 15 residues. CDR1 is SGHNT, CDR2 YYREEE, per germline (reference sequence). V gave up 0 bases and J gave up 1 base, with 8 bases separating them. The chain's CDR3 is CASSLGTLSYNEQFF. The CDR3 DNA sequence: TGTGCCAGCAGCTTGGGGACACTGTCCTACAATGAGCAGTTCTTC.

The chain recombines TRBV10-3 with TRBJ2-3, with TRBD2 as a possible D gene (5 bases). Germline V CDR1 and CDR2: ENHRY, SYGVKD. Trimming stripped 6 bases from V and 2 bases from J, with 12 bases between. This CDR3 is built from 14 residues. The CDR3 nucleotides read TGTGCCATCAGGTCGAGCGGAAACACAGATACGCAGTATTTT. As protein: CAIRSSGNTDTQYF.

The chain uses TRBV2 and TRBJ2-7; weak D call: TRBD2 (6 bases). This CDR3 contains 14 residues. The germline V gene encodes CDR1 SNHLY and CDR2 FYNNEI. V was shortened by 4 bases and J by 3 bases, with 13 bases between the two germline ends. The CDR3 loop reads CASSVGLMNYEQYF. The CDR3 DNA is TGTGCCAGCAGTGTCGGACTAATGAACTACGAGCAGTACTTC.

The chain links TRBV27 to TRBJ2-5; 11 nucleotides align to TRBD2. J was trimmed by 5 bases and V by 6 bases; bases with no gene match: 14. Germline CDR1 is MNHEY and CDR2 is SMNVEV (reference sequence). The CDR3 sequence is 17 residues long. The CDR3 sequence: CASRNTASGGPTETQYF. Written as DNA, the CDR3 is TGTGCCAGCAGGAATACCGCTAGCGGGGGGCCTACGGAGACCCAGTACTTC.

The CDR3 loop reads CASGLVPGNEQFF. CDR3 nucleotide sequence: TGTGCTAGTGGTTTGGTACCGGGGAATGAGCAGTTCTTC. The V and J genes are TRBV12-5 and TRBJ2-1; TRBD2 might be the D (5 bases). CDR3 length equals 13 residues. CDR1 is LGHNT, CDR2 FRNRAP, per germline. Trimming removed 0 bases at V and 7 bases at J, with 7 bases between.

This clone occurred a few times. This chain uses TRBV6-5 with TRBJ1-5; TRBD1 matches at 8 bases. The CDR3 extends over 14 amino acids. V lost 10 bases to trimming and J lost 0 bases; unmatched junction nucleotides: 5. Looked up from germline, CDR1 is MNHEY and CDR2 is SVGAGI. The CDR3 loop is CATWTGISNQPQHF. As DNA, the CDR3 is TGTGCCACCTGGACAGGGATTAGCAATCAGCCCCAGCATTTT.

The sample holds one count of this clone. V gene TRBV29-1 combines with J gene TRBJ2-3, with 10 bases aligning to TRBD2. The germline V gene encodes CDR1 SQVTM and CDR2 ANQGSEA. The V segment lost 4 bases and the J segment 1 base; nucleotides outside the gene matches: 5. This CDR3 contains 15 residues. CDR3 DNA sequence: TGCAGCGTTGCACGGCTAGCGGGGGGCACAGATACGCAGTATTTT. Translated, it gives CSVARLAGGTDTQYF.

The chain has TRBV19 and TRBJ2-1; TRBD2 matches 9 bases. Germline values: CDR1 LNHDA, CDR2 SQIVND (reference sequence). V lost 8 bases to trimming and J lost 10 bases; unmatched junction nucleotides: 15. CDR3 size: 15 residues. The CDR3 nucleotides read TGTGCCAGTTTCTCAGCGGGAGGACCGAAAACCGAGCAGTTCTTC. It encodes CASFSAGGPKTEQFF.

This chain uses TRBV7-9 with TRBJ2-1; tentatively, D is TRBD2 (6 bases). The CDR3 spans 17 residues. Trimming pared 5 bases from V and 1 base from J, leaving 18 bases between. CDR1 is SEHNR, CDR2 FQNEAQ, per germline (reference sequence). This chain's CDR3 is CASSPILVGGSYNEQFF. The CDR3 region has the DNA TGTGCCAGCAGCCCAATTTTAGTAGGAGGGTCCTACAATGAGCAGTTCTTC.

J is TRBJ1-2 and V is TRBV5-1; 9 positions agree with TRBD1. Per the germline V gene, CDR1 is SGHRS and CDR2 is YFSETQ. This CDR3 is built from 15 residues. Trimming took 4 bases from V and 6 from J; bases not matched to a gene: 10. CDR3 in amino acids: CASSPYFRQGDGYTF. The CDR3 DNA is TGCGCCAGCAGCCCCTACTTCAGACAGGGGGATGGCTACACCTTC.

This chain uses TRBV11-2 with TRBJ2-7; 8 bases fit TRBD1. The germline CDR1 and CDR2 sequences are SGHAT and FQNNGV. The CDR3 is made up of 16 amino acids. The V and J ends lost 0 bases and 5 bases, in that order; junction bases with no gene match: 9. The CDR3 is CASSLESGQVDHEQYF. The DNA of the CDR3 is TGTGCCAGCAGCTTAGAGTCGGGACAGGTAGACCACGAGCAGTACTTC.

The V and J genes are TRBV11-2 and TRBJ2-2; TRBD2 matches 9 bases. Losses at the gene ends were 3 bases for V and 5 bases for J; bases not matched to a gene: 4. CDR1 SGHAT and CDR2 FQNNGV come from the germline V gene. The CDR3 covers 15 residues. The CDR3 sequence: CASSFAGGPTGELFF. In DNA form, the CDR3 reads TGTGCCAGCAGCTTCGCGGGAGGGCCGACCGGGGAGCTGTTTTTT.

This rearrangement joins TRBV7-2 to TRBJ2-7, with 11 bases lining up with TRBD2. CDR1 is SGHTA and CDR2 is FQGNSA in the germline V gene. J lost 7 bases, V lost 7 bases, and 6 bases had no gene match. The length of the CDR3 is 13 residues. The CDR3 sequence is CASTGTSGQEQYF. CDR3 DNA: TGTGCCAGCACCGGGACTAGCGGACAAGAGCAGTACTTC. The full variable domain, completed using reference TRBV7-2 and TRBJ2-7, is GAGVSQSPSNKVTEKGKDVELRCDPISGHTALYWYRQSLGQGLEFLIYFQGNSAPDKSGLPSDRFSAERTGGSVSTLTIQRTQQEDSAVYLCASTGTSGQEQYFGPGTRLTVT.

The V gene is TRBV5-1, the J gene TRBJ1-1; possibly TRBD1 for D (5 bases). V lost 4 bases and J 4 bases, leaving 17 bases between the germline ends. The CDR3 spans 15 residues. CDR1 and CDR2 from the germline V gene are SGHRS and YFSETQ. The CDR3 protein is CASSPSGVLGTEAFF. The CDR3 nucleotides read TGCGCCAGCAGCCCCTCGGGGGTTTTGGGCACTGAAGCTTTCTTT.

The chain links TRBV9 to TRBJ2-7; 14 nucleotides align to TRBD2. V shed 0 bases and J 6 bases; nucleotides not matched to a gene: 5. Looked up from germline, CDR1 is SGDLS and CDR2 is YYNGEE. This CDR3 has 16 amino acids. CDR3 loop: CASSVEGTSGSSEQYF. The DNA for the CDR3 is TGTGCCAGCAGCGTAGAGGGGACTAGCGGGAGCTCCGAGCAGTACTTC.

This clone has only one observation. This chain uses TRBV19 with TRBJ2-7, with TRBD2 matching 7 bases. V lost 1 base to trimming and J lost 3 bases; unmatched junction nucleotides: 3. The V gene's germline CDR1 is LNHDA and CDR2 SQIVND (reference sequence). This CDR3 comprises 14 residues. CDR3 sequence reads: CASSIGGGGYEQYF. In DNA, the CDR3 is TGTGCCAGTAGTATAGGCGGCGGGGGCTACGAGCAGTACTTC.

The rearrangement uses TRBV19 and TRBJ2-4; tentative D call: TRBD1 (5 bases). The germline V gene has CDR1 LNHDA and CDR2 SQIVND (reference sequence). The CDR3 has 18 amino acids. The germline V and J ends were trimmed by 3 bases and 4 bases, with 22 bases remaining between them. CDR3 sequence (DNA): TGTGCCAGTAGTATGACCCCCCCGGACATTCCCAGTAAAAACATTCAGTACTTC. Protein product: CASSMTPPDIPSKNIQYF.

The gene calls are TRBV6-5 and TRBJ1-1; D is unclear. The germline V gene encodes CDR1 MNHEY and CDR2 SVGAGI. CDR3 size: 15 residues. V lost 0 bases and J lost 0, with 8 bases in between. CDR3 protein: CASSYSRWVNTEAFF. DNA for the CDR3: TGTGCCAGCAGTTACTCGAGGTGGGTGAACACTGAAGCTTTCTTT.

This rearrangement joins TRBV6-5 to TRBJ1-1; 11 bases match TRBD1. Germline values: CDR1 MNHEY, CDR2 SVGAGI. With 2 bases clipped from V and 11 bases from J, the junction kept 7 bases outside the gene matches. The length of the CDR3 is 14 residues. The CDR3 DNA is TGTGCCAGCAGTTACACCGGACAGGGGGCGGATGCTTTCTTT. Encoded protein: CASSYTGQGADAFF.

CDR3 nucleotides: TGTGCCAGCAGTTTATCGGCCGCGGGAGGTTTTTTTGAGCAGTTCTTC. Its protein product is CASSLSAAGGFFEQFF. This chain uses TRBV28 with TRBJ2-1, with TRBD2 identical over 8 bases. Germline CDR1 MDHEN, CDR2 SYDVKM. The ends lost 1 base at V and 9 bases at J; junction bases unmatched: 11. This CDR3 comprises 16 residues.